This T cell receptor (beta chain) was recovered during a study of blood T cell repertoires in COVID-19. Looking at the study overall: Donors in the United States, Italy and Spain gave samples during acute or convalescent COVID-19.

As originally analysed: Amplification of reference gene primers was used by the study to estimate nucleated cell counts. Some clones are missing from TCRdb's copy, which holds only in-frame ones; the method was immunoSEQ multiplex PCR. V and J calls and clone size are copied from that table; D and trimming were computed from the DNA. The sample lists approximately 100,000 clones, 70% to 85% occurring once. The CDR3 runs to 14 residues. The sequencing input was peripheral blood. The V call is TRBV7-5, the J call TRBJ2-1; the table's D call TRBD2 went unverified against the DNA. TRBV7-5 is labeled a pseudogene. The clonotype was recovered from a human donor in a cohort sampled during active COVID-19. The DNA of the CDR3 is TGTGTCAGAAGCGCGAAAAGACTTTGCAGTGAGCAGTTCTTC. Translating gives CVRSAKRLCSEQFF.